This T cell receptor (beta chain) came from a study of identical twins. Notes on this clonotype: Its antigen is not identified. At one boundary the junction diverges from the germline segment, which might be a read error.

TCRdb re-derived calls from the 5' RACE reads in MiXCR, one entry per CDR3 protein. The data show approximately 890,000 distinct CDR3 sequences, 12% seen once. Everyone who gave samples was a healthy Caucasian. Germline assignment: CDR1 SEHNR and CDR2 FQNEAQ (reference sequence). The CDR3 loop spans 15 amino acids. Study results and caveats: Excess twin sharing in beta out-of-frame sequences was weaker. Where out-of-frame alpha sequences were twin-shared, they showed excess low generation probability.

These data were also reused for a study on yellow fever vaccine responses in identical twins.

This chain connects TRBV7-9 to TRBJ2-3; TRBD2 might be the D (6 bases). The receptor was derived from a woman aged 18-29 years in good health. Material: PBMCs. This chain's CDR3 is CASSSRERVSDTQYF. As DNA, the CDR3 is TGCGCCAGCAGCTCCCGCGAGCGGGTATCAGATACGCAGTATTTT.